The 8 T cell receptor beta chains in this list originate from one sample, sequenced in a study of memory CD4+ T cells and cytomegalovirus serostatus. Sequencing used immunoSEQ multiplex PCR; TCRdb keeps in-frame clones, though not all of them. The repertoire holds under 70,000 clones, with about 81% as singletons. The sort gate was single viable CD3+CD4+CD8-CD45RO+ cells for memory CD4+ T cells. The source material was memory CD4+ T cells from blood. Source of these receptors: an adult in good health and CMV-seronegative.

V is TRBV2 and J is TRBJ2-5; TRBD2 matches at 9 bases. The germline V gene encodes CDR1 SNHLY and CDR2 FYNNEI. After removal of 7 bases from V and 4 bases from J, the junction contained 10 bases not matched to a gene. This CDR3 has 15 amino acids. The CDR3 nucleotides read TGTGCCAGCACTCGACTAGCGGAGATGGGAGAGACCCAGTACTTC. The encoded protein is CASTRLAEMGETQYF.

This clone was observed once. The rearrangement uses TRBV18 and TRBJ2-2; 7 bases match TRBD1. The CDR3 is made up of 16 amino acids. Germline trimming cut 3 bases from V and 4 bases from J; bases unmatched to any gene: 8. The germline gives CDR1 KGHSH, CDR2 LQKENI. CDR3 coding DNA: TGTGCCAGCTCACCTTCCCTTACAGGGGCCACCGGGGAGCTGTTTTTT. It specifies CASSPSLTGATGELFF.

The rearrangement links TRBV12-5 to TRBJ2-1, with TRBD2 matching over 11 bases. The CDR3 is 14 residues long. CDR1 and CDR2 (germline): LGHNT, FRNRAP. V was pared by 6 bases and J by 8 bases, with 6 bases of the junction left unmatched. CDR3 bases: TGTGCTAGTGGCCGACTAGCGGGAATGGATGAGCAGTTCTTC. Amino acid sequence: CASGRLAGMDEQFF.

V usage is TRBV7-9 and J usage is TRBJ2-1; TRBD2 agrees at 8 bases. This CDR3 has 15 residues. Germline trimming cut 5 bases from V and 7 bases from J; bases unmatched to any gene: 10. The germline gives CDR1 SEHNR, CDR2 FQNEAQ (reference sequence). The CDR3 protein is CASSRVGRAGNEQFF. The CDR3 nucleotides read TGTGCCAGCAGCCGCGTCGGGAGGGCCGGTAATGAGCAGTTCTTC.

J is TRBJ2-7 and V is TRBV27; no clear D. V dropped 5 bases and J dropped 6 bases, with 20 bases sitting between them. This CDR3 contains 15 residues. CDR1 and CDR2 from the germline V gene are MNHEY and SMNVEV (reference sequence). Written as DNA, the CDR3 is TGTGCCAGCAGTCCCCTTCCAACCAACAGACCCGAGCAGTACTTC. Its protein is CASSPLPTNRPEQYF.

This clone was detected only once. The CDR3 DNA follows: TGTGCCAGCAGCTTGGGTTACGGATCTGGAAACACCATATATTTT. Protein sequence: CASSLGYGSGNTIYF. This chain links TRBV5-5 with TRBJ1-3, with D uncertain. Deletions cut 0 bases from V and 1 base from J, with 8 bases between. The CDR3 totals 15 residues. Germline CDR1 is SGHKS and CDR2 is YYEKEE (reference sequence).

The V call is TRBV29-1, the J call TRBJ2-3; TRBD2 aligns across 12 bases. The CDR3 spans 15 residues. The junction had 15 bases not matched to a gene; V was cut back by 6 bases and J by 11 bases. Germline CDR1 and CDR2: SQVTM and ANQGSEA. The CDR3 reads CSVRLAGDLFLRQYF. As DNA, the CDR3 is TGCAGCGTCCGACTAGCGGGAGATCTATTCCTAAGGCAGTATTTT.

This chain joins TRBV30 and TRBJ2-3; D tentatively reads TRBD1 or TRBD2 (6 bases each). Germline CDR1 reads GTSNPN; CDR2 reads SVGIG (reference sequence). The CDR3 has 14 residues. Trimming took off 4 bases at V and 6 bases at J, with 17 bases between the two ends. This CDR3 is CAWTSGGAYDTQYF. CDR3 nucleotides: TGTGCCTGGACCTCCGGGGGCGCATACGATACGCAGTATTTT.